This T cell receptor beta chain is drawn from a study of human T cells and chemical hapten exposure. Study overall: An area of 2 cm by 2 cm on upper inner arm skin received 2% DPC for sensitization. The study traced per-sample TCR yield variation mainly to small differences in pooled library volumes.

The sample's time point: patch test 1, 2 weeks after DPC sensitization. The sample's treatment: therapeutic diphenylcyclopropenone sensitization with weekly scalp DPC. Sample donors consisted of patients with alopecia, aged 18 to 70 years, who were suitable for DPC. Via MiXCR, TCRdb re-called the RACE reads, giving one row per CDR3 protein. In the table there are about 380,000 distinct CDR3 sequences, approximately 5.1% of which are singletons. V lost 5 bases and J lost 10; bases outside the gene matches: 6. The CDR3 is 14 amino acids. This clonotype was detected a few times. The sample was whole blood, taken in connection with sensitization to the hapten diphenylcyclopropenone (DPC). V gene TRBV12-3 or TRBV12-4 combines with J gene TRBJ1-6; 9 nucleotides match TRBD1. This clonotype was sampled from a woman between 50 and 59 years old with alopecia areata. Some clones in this sample may be carry-over from other donors' samples. CDR3 nucleotide sequence: TGTGCCAGCAGTGGGACAGGGCCGGGATCACCCCTCCACTTT. It is translated as CASSGTGPGSPLHF.